This TCR beta chain derives from a study of cytomegalovirus exposure and HLA in healthy donors. The PCR used 60 Vbeta and 13 Jbeta primers. The assay was immunoSEQ multiplex PCR, and TCRdb's table has in-frame clones only and misses some. The repertoire holds more than 150,000 clones, with approximately 84% as singletons. This sequence was found in a girl under three years old in good health and CMV-seronegative. The sequencing input was PBMCs.

The DNA of the CDR3 is TGTGCCAGCAGTGGTTCGGCGGAGCGGGCGCGCTACGAGCAGTACTTC. Translation: CASSGSAERARYEQYF. The rearrangement links TRBV6-1 to TRBJ2-7; D is perhaps TRBD2 (6 bases). V shed 4 bases and J shed 3 bases, with 19 bases lying between them. The germline V gene encodes CDR1 MNHNS and CDR2 SASEGT. The CDR3 sequence is 16 residues long.